This T cell receptor (beta chain) is from a study of blood T cell repertoires in COVID-19. Method: immunoSEQ multiplex PCR; TCRdb's copy keeps in-frame clones and lacks some. The repertoire holds about 370,000 clones, with over 75% as singletons. Trimming took off 8 bases at V and 0 bases at J, with 17 bases between the two ends. CDR1 is MNHNY and CDR2 is SVGAGI in the germline V gene (reference sequence). CDR3 length equals 16 residues. Adults between roughly 18 and 95 years of age took part from 24 US areas. Each participant's cohort was designated according to participant-reported clinical history.

The rearrangement joins TRBV6-6 to TRBJ1-3; D is possibly TRBD1 (6 bases). This receptor was taken from a man between 18 and 35 years old who had recovered from COVID-19. Sequencing was carried out using PBMCs or T cells enriched from blood (not recorded which). The DNA for the CDR3 is TGTGCCAGCGAACTTCTACAGGGTCGCTCTGGAAACACCATATATTTT. Amino acid sequence: CASELLQGRSGNTIYF.